These 5 T cell receptor beta chains originate from one sample sequenced in a study of T cell responses to AZD1222 COVID-19 vaccine. Measured with immunoSEQ multiplex PCR; TCRdb has only the in-frame clones, and not every one. The sample holds 120,000 or so clones, around 92% seen once. The material was peripheral blood, obtained on day 0 of AZD1222 vaccination. Source of these receptors: an adult in good health.

V usage is TRBV28 and J usage is TRBJ1-5, with 7 bases identical to TRBD1. The V and J ends lost 6 bases and 4 bases, in that order; junction bases with no gene match: 12. The CDR3 totals 16 residues. Germline V gene data show CDR1 as MDHEN and CDR2 as SYDVKM. CDR3 sequence: CASSQPTQGRNQPQHF. Here the CDR3 DNA reads TGTGCCAGCAGCCAACCTACACAGGGGAGGAATCAGCCCCAGCATTTT.

The chain combines TRBV2 with TRBJ2-1; 12 positions agree with TRBD2. Germline trimming cut 7 bases from V and 11 bases from J; bases unmatched to any gene: 15. The CDR3 spans 16 residues. Germline CDR1 is SNHLY and CDR2 is FYNNEI. The CDR3, as DNA: TGTGCCAGCACTCCTAGCGGGGGGGCTCGAGGCTATCAGCAGTTCTTC. It encodes CASTPSGGARGYQQFF. Filled out from reference TRBV2 and TRBJ2-1, the complete variable domain reads EPEVTQTPSHQVTQMGQEVILRCVPISNHLYFYWYRQILGQKVEFLVSFYNNEISEKSEIFDDQFSVERPDGSNFTLKIRSTKLEDSAMYFCASTPSGGARGYQQFFGPGTRLTVL.

This clone occurred a few times. The rearrangement joins TRBV5-1 to TRBJ1-4; 7 nucleotides align to TRBD1. Germline V CDR1 and CDR2: SGHRS, YFSETQ. The ends lost 2 bases at V and 5 bases at J; junction bases unmatched: 0. This CDR3 contains 13 residues. CDR3 DNA: TGCGCCAGCAGCTTCAGGGGGAATGAAAAACTGTTTTTT. Its protein product is CASSFRGNEKLFF.

This chain links TRBV3-1 (or the pseudogene TRBV3-2) with TRBJ1-4; D is possibly TRBD1 (6 bases). Germline V gene lookup returns CDR1 LGHDT and CDR2 YNNKEL (reference sequence). The CDR3 consists of 14 residues. With 1 base removed from V and 11 bases from J, the gap between germline ends came to 14 bases. CDR3 sequence (DNA): TGTGCCAGCAGCCAAGGACCTACAGGGTGGAAACTGTTTTTT. The encoded protein is CASSQGPTGWKLFF.

This chain joins TRBV5-1 and TRBJ2-3; 11 bases agree with TRBD2. There are 16 residues in the CDR3. With 5 bases clipped from V and 0 bases from J, the junction kept 5 bases outside the gene matches. Germline V gene lookup returns CDR1 SGHRS and CDR2 YFSETQ. In DNA, the CDR3 is TGCGCCAGCAGTAGCGGGGGGGCCCTGAGCACAGATACGCAGTATTTT. This translates into CASSSGGALSTDTQYF. Full variable domain (outside the CDR3, taken from reference TRBV5-1 and TRBJ2-3): KAGVTQTPRYLIKTRGQQVTLSCSPISGHRSVSWYQQTPGQGLQFLFEYFSETQRNKGNFPGRFSGRQFSNSRSEMNVSTLELGDSALYLCASSSGGALSTDTQYFGPGTRLTVL.